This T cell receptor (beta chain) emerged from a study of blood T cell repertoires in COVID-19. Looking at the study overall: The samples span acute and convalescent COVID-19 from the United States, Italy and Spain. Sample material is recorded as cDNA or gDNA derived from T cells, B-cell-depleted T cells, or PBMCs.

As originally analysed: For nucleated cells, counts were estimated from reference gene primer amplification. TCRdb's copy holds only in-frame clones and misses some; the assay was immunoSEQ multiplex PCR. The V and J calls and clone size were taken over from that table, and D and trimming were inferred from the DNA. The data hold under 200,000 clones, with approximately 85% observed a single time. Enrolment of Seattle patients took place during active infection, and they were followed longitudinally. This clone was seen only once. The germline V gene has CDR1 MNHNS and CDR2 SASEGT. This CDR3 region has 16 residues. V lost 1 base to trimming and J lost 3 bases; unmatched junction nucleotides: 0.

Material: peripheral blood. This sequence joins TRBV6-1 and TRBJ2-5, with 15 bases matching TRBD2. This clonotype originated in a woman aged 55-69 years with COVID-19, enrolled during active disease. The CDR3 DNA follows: TGTGCCAGCAGTGAAGGGACTAGCGGGAGGGAAGAGACCCAGTACTTC. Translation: CASSEGTSGREETQYF.